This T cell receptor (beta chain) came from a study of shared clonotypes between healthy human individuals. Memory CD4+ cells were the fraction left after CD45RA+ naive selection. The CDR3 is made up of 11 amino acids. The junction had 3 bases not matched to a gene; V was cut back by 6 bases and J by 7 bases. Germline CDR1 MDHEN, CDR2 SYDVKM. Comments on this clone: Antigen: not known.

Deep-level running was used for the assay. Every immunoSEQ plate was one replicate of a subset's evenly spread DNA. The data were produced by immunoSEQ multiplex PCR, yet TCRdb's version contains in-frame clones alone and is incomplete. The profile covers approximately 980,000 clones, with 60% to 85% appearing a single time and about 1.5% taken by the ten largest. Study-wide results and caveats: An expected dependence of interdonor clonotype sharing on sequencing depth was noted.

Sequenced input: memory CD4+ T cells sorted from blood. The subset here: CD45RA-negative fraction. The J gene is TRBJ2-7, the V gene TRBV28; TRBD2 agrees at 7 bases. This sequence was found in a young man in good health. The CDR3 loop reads CASRGLKEQYF. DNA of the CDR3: TGTGCCAGCAGGGGACTAAAAGAGCAGTACTTC.